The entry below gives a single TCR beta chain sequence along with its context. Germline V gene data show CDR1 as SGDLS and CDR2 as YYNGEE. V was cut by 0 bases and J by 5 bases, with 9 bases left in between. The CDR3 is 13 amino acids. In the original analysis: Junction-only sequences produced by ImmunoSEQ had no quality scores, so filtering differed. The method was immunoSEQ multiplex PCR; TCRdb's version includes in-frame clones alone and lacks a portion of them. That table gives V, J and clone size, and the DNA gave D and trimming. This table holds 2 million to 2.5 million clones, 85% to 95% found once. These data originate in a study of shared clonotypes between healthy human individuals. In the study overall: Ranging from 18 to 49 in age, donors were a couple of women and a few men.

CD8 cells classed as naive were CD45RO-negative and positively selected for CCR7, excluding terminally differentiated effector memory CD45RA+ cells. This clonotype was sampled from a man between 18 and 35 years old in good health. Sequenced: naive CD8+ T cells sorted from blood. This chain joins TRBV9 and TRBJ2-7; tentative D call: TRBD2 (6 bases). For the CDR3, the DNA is TGTGCCAGCAGCGTAGCGGAGGGGAACGAGCAGTACTTC. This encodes CASSVAEGNEQYF. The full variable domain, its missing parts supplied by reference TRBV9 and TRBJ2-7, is DSGVTQTPKHLITATGQRVTLRCSPRSGDLSVYWYQQSLDQGLQFLIQYYNGEERAKGNILERFSAQQFPDLHSELNLSSLELGDSALYFCASSVAEGNEQYFGPGTRLTVT.